This TCR beta chain appears in the sequencing data of a study of control samples from healthy donors and cancer patients. Between the trimmed V and J ends, which lost 0 bases and 1 base, there was a span of 9 bases. Germline assignment: CDR1 MNHEY and CDR2 SVGAGI. This CDR3 spans 15 amino acids. Method: immunoSEQ multiplex PCR; TCRdb's copy keeps in-frame clones and lacks some. The data show 160,000 or so clones, roughly 95% seen once. This TCR came from a young woman in good health. V gene TRBV6-5 combines with J gene TRBJ1-1, with a weak D call TRBD1 (5 bases). Sequenced sample: blood. CDR3: CASSYSGTGNTEAFF. The CDR3 DNA is TGTGCCAGCAGTTACTCGGGCACAGGGAACACTGAAGCTTTCTTT.